The rows below give T cell receptor beta chains drawn from one sample of a study of immune evolution from preneoplasia to lung adenocarcinoma. Some clones are missing from TCRdb's copy, which holds only in-frame ones; the method was immunoSEQ multiplex PCR. The sample yields roughly 3,700 clones, roughly 85% seen once. Sequenced sample: FFPE invasive lung adenocarcinoma tissue. The receptors come from a person aged 45-60 years with lung adenocarcinoma. The CDR3 runs from the conserved cysteine through the conserved F or W. The order of the fields is D gene, clone size, J gene, V gene, CDR3 protein, CDR3 DNA. A D gene is named only where the DNA matches it firmly. A clone size is listed for some rows: how often the clone was seen (once, few, many), or a class if it is expanded.

D: .
size: few
J: TRBJ2-5
V: TRBV30
CDR3: CAWSPTSGGQETQYF
DNA: TGTGCCTGGAGTCCGACCTCAGGGGGGCAAGAGACCCAGTACTTC

D: .
size: .
J: TRBJ1-3
V: TRBV4-2
CDR3: CASSAFFGAGQGNTIYF
DNA: TGTGCCAGCAGCGCCTTCTTCGGTGCTGGACAGGGAAACACCATATATTTT

D: .
size: .
J: TRBJ1-2
V: TRBV23-1
CDR3: CASSTLGQGREIYGYTF
DNA: TGCGCCAGCAGCACCCTTGGACAAGGCCGAGAAATCTATGGCTACACCTTC

D: TRBD1
size: .
J: TRBJ1-5
V: TRBV2
CDR3: CASSQNRGYQPQHF
DNA: TGTGCCAGCAGCCAAAACAGGGGATATCAGCCCCAGCATTTT

D: TRBD1
size: .
J: TRBJ2-7
V: TRBV4-1
CDR3: CASSQESFDRGVIYEQYF
DNA: TGCGCCAGCAGCCAAGAATCATTTGACAGGGGGGTCATCTACGAGCAGTACTTC

D: .
size: .
J: TRBJ2-7
V: TRBV7-9
CDR3: CASSSGPGITYEQYF
DNA: TGTGCCAGCAGTAGTGGGCCAGGGATTACCTACGAGCAGTACTTC

D: TRBD2
size: .
J: TRBJ2-3
V: TRBV15
CDR3: CATSRLAGGSTDTQYF
DNA: TGTGCCACCAGCAGACTAGCGGGGGGGAGCACAGATACGCAGTATTTT

D: .
size: .
J: TRBJ1-4
V: TRBV7-9
CDR3: CASSPRETTNEKLFF
DNA: TGTGCCAGCAGCCCTCGGGAGACAACTAATGAAAAACTGTTTTTT

D: .
size: .
J: TRBJ1-3
V: TRBV10-3
CDR3: CAIWEGSSGNTIYF
DNA: TGTGCCATCTGGGAGGGGAGCTCTGGAAACACCATATATTTT

D: .
size: .
J: TRBJ2-6
V: TRBV5-8
CDR3: CASSLGRVSGANVLTF
DNA: TGTGCCAGCAGCTTGGGTCGAGTCTCTGGGGCCAACGTCCTGACTTTC

D: .
size: .
J: TRBJ2-3
V: TRBV29-1
CDR3: CSVEGGISDTQYF
DNA: TGCAGCGTTGAAGGCGGCATCTCAGATACGCAGTATTTT

D: .
size: .
J: TRBJ2-2
V: TRBV4-2
CDR3: CASSQVVTTGELFF
DNA: TGTGCCAGCAGCCAAGTGGTCACAACCGGGGAGCTGTTTTTT

D: .
size: .
J: TRBJ2-3
V: TRBV28
CDR3: CASSAAGAAGGDTQYF
DNA: TGTGCCAGCAGTGCGGCCGGGGCGGCCGGGGGAGATACGCAGTATTTT

D: TRBD2
size: once
J: TRBJ2-7
V: TRBV7-2
CDR3: CASSFRLAGAEQYF
DNA: TGTGCCAGCAGCTTCAGACTAGCGGGAGCCGAGCAGTACTTC

D: TRBD2
size: .
J: TRBJ2-7
V: TRBV9
CDR3: CASSVAAGDAYEQYF
DNA: TGTGCCAGCAGCGTAGCGGCGGGGGATGCCTACGAGCAGTACTTC

D: .
size: .
J: TRBJ2-7
V: TRBV11-2
CDR3: CASSLRQDISYEQYF
DNA: TGTGCCAGCAGCTTGAGACAGGATATATCCTACGAGCAGTACTTC

D: TRBD1
size: .
J: TRBJ1-4
V: TRBV5-6
CDR3: CASSSLAGTDEKLFF
DNA: TGTGCCAGCAGCTCCCTGGCTGGGACAGATGAAAAACTGTTTTTT

D: TRBD1
size: .
J: TRBJ1-2
V: TRBV19
CDR3: CASSSTGQVYGYTF
DNA: TGTGCCAGTAGTTCGACGGGACAGGTCTATGGCTACACCTTC

D: TRBD1
size: .
J: TRBJ2-5
V: TRBV2
CDR3: CASSDIRDSKQETQYF
DNA: TGTGCCAGCAGTGACATCCGGGACAGCAAACAAGAGACCCAGTACTTC

D: TRBD2
size: .
J: TRBJ2-1
V: TRBV14
CDR3: CATAAGGNEQFF
DNA: TGTGCGACTGCTGCCGGGGGGAATGAGCAGTTCTTC

D: TRBD2
size: .
J: TRBJ2-7
V: TRBV10-2
CDR3: CASTPSGRSYEQYF
DNA: TGCGCCAGCACTCCTAGCGGAAGATCCTACGAGCAGTACTTC

D: .
size: .
J: TRBJ2-3
V: TRBV5-4
CDR3: CASSSPLSEASDTQYF
DNA: TGTGCCAGCAGCTCGCCCCTGAGTGAAGCAAGCGATACGCAGTATTTT

D: TRBD1
size: few
J: TRBJ2-3
V: TRBV29-1
CDR3: CSVEGYTGTERADTQYF
DNA: TGCAGCGTTGAAGGTTACACTGGGACAGAGAGGGCAGATACGCAGTATTTT

D: .
size: .
J: TRBJ1-6
V: TRBV21-1
CDR3: CASSKEGQGGNSPLHF
DNA: TGTGCCAGCAGCAAAGAGGGTCAAGGGGGTAATTCACCCCTCCACTTT

D: TRBD1
size: .
J: TRBJ1-6
V: TRBV11-2
CDR3: CASSLTGGSSSPLHF
DNA: TGTGCCAGCAGCTTGACAGGGGGCAGCAGTTCACCCCTCCACTTT

D: .
size: .
J: TRBJ1-4
V: TRBV18
CDR3: CASSMDRLATNEKLFF
DNA: TGTGCCAGCTCGATGGACAGACTTGCAACTAATGAAAAACTGTTTTTT

D: .
size: .
J: TRBJ1-1
V: TRBV6-4
CDR3: CAGSYRDLMWTEAFF
DNA: TGTGCCGGGAGTTACAGGGACCTTATGTGGACTGAAGCTTTCTTT

D: .
size: .
J: TRBJ1-2
V: TRBV2
CDR3: CASSALGTHGYTF
DNA: TGTGCCAGCAGTGCACTGGGGACCCATGGCTACACCTTC

D: .
size: .
J: TRBJ1-4
V: TRBV14
CDR3: CASSPGPDEKLFF
DNA: TGTGCCAGCAGTCCCGGGCCTGATGAAAAACTGTTTTTT

D: .
size: .
J: TRBJ2-7
V: TRBV19
CDR3: CASSIYGTYSSYEQYF
DNA: TGTGCCAGTAGTATCTACGGGACTTATAGCTCCTACGAGCAGTACTTC

D: TRBD1
size: .
J: TRBJ2-2
V: TRBV6-5
CDR3: CASSSYRGSTGELFF
DNA: TGTGCCAGCAGTTCTTACAGGGGATCCACCGGGGAGCTGTTTTTT

D: .
size: .
J: TRBJ2-2
V: TRBV4-1
CDR3: CASSPEGTYTGELFF
DNA: TGCGCCAGCAGCCCGGAAGGTACTTACACCGGGGAGCTGTTTTTT

D: .
size: .
J: TRBJ1-2
V: TRBV19
CDR3: CASNSRIGNGYTF
DNA: TGTGCCAGTAATTCCCGGATAGGAAATGGCTACACCTTC

D: .
size: few
J: TRBJ1-1
V: TRBV6-1
CDR3: CASSEVFRGTEAFF
DNA: TGTGCCAGCAGTGAAGTCTTTAGGGGCACTGAAGCTTTCTTT

D: .
size: .
J: TRBJ2-5
V: TRBV28
CDR3: CATQQLQETQYF
DNA: TGTGCCACCCAACAACTCCAAGAGACCCAGTACTTC

D: .
size: .
J: TRBJ1-4
V: TRBV7-9
CDR3: CASSLGGDGEKLFF
DNA: TGTGCCAGCAGCTTAGGGGGGGACGGTGAAAAACTGTTTTTT

D: .
size: once
J: TRBJ2-7
V: TRBV5-1
CDR3: CASSNYRRRGDEQYF
DNA: TGCGCCAGCAGCAACTACAGGCGCCGAGGGGACGAGCAGTACTTC

D: .
size: .
J: TRBJ1-4
V: TRBV27
CDR3: CASSLSSTSLQGGEKLFF
DNA: TGTGCCAGCAGTTTATCGTCTACCTCCTTGCAGGGAGGTGAAAAACTGTTTTTT

D: .
size: .
J: TRBJ2-3
V: TRBV9
CDR3: CASSATGTSTDTQYF
DNA: TGTGCCAGCAGCGCGACAGGGACTAGCACAGATACGCAGTATTTT

D: .
size: .
J: TRBJ1-1
V: TRBV6-1
CDR3: CASLFSLTEAFF
DNA: TGTGCCAGCCTTTTCTCCCTCACTGAAGCTTTCTTT

D: TRBD1
size: .
J: TRBJ1-2
V: TRBV6-6
CDR3: CASSLRDRGPYGYTF
DNA: TGTGCCAGCAGCCTCCGGGACAGGGGGCCCTATGGCTACACCTTC

D: .
size: once
J: TRBJ2-2
V: TRBV2
CDR3: CASSETRRPRFRNTGELFF
DNA: TGTGCCAGCAGTGAGACCCGAAGGCCCCGATTCCGGAACACCGGGGAGCTGTTTTTT

D: TRBD1
size: .
J: TRBJ2-2
V: TRBV10-3
CDR3: CAIRGGQGRVTGELFF
DNA: TGTGCCATCAGAGGGGGACAGGGGAGAGTCACCGGGGAGCTGTTTTTT

D: .
size: once
J: TRBJ2-5
V: TRBV7-2
CDR3: CASSLVGRSETQYF
DNA: TGTGCCAGCAGCTTAGTCGGCAGGTCGGAAACCCAGTACTTC

D: .
size: .
J: TRBJ2-6
V: TRBV5-5
CDR3: CASSFWLGRISGANVLTF
DNA: TGTGCCAGCAGCTTTTGGCTGGGGAGGATCTCTGGGGCCAACGTCCTGACTTTC

D: TRBD1
size: .
J: TRBJ1-4
V: TRBV5-1
CDR3: CASGRQGDEKLFF
DNA: TGCGCCAGCGGCCGACAGGGTGATGAAAAACTGTTTTTT

D: TRBD1
size: .
J: TRBJ1-1
V: TRBV6-6
CDR3: CASSYTTGEDSEAFF
DNA: TGTGCCAGCAGTTACACCACAGGGGAGGACTCTGAAGCTTTCTTT

D: .
size: .
J: TRBJ2-7
V: TRBV5-1
CDR3: CASSRDSTSYEQYF
DNA: TGCGCCAGCAGCCGGGACTCCACCTCCTACGAGCAGTACTTC

D: .
size: .
J: TRBJ2-1
V: TRBV7-9
CDR3: CASSLSSPPNNEQFF
DNA: TGTGCCAGCAGTCTCAGTTCCCCTCCTAACAATGAGCAGTTCTTC

D: TRBD1
size: once
J: TRBJ1-4
V: TRBV30
CDR3: CAWSPATGGPEKLFF
DNA: TGTGCCTGGAGTCCGGCGACAGGGGGACCGGAAAAACTGTTTTTT

D: .
size: .
J: TRBJ2-2
V: TRBV19
CDR3: CASSTPEATGELFF
DNA: TGTGCCAGTAGTACCCCGGAGGCCACCGGGGAGCTGTTTTTT

D: .
size: .
J: TRBJ1-5
V: TRBV7-8
CDR3: CASSAQTLDQPQHF
DNA: TGTGCCAGCAGCGCACAAACACTTGATCAGCCCCAGCATTTT

D: .
size: few
J: TRBJ1-1
V: TRBV29-1
CDR3: CSVGGTPKSEAFF
DNA: TGCAGCGTGGGGGGGACCCCGAAGTCTGAAGCTTTCTTT

D: TRBD2
size: .
J: TRBJ2-1
V: TRBV9
CDR3: CASSVVPGEGRANEQFF
DNA: TGTGCCAGCAGCGTAGTGCCGGGGGAGGGCCGGGCCAATGAGCAGTTCTTC